This TCR beta chain was retrieved from a study of OX40 agonist ivuxolimab in advanced cancers. Study background: Ivuxolimab was delivered to patients intravenously every 2 weeks at doses spanning 0.01 to 10 mg/kg. Aged roughly 23 to 79 with a mean of around 60 years, they were less than 90% male. Study conclusions and caveats: Undetermined was the antigen specificity of the expanded peripheral T cells.

Individuals having autoimmune disease history or systemic immunosuppression were not enrolled. This CDR3 comprises 13 residues. The V end lost 4 bases, the J end lost 4 bases, and 8 bases lay between the germline ends. Germline assignment: CDR1 MRHNA and CDR2 SNTAGT. Points on this clone: Its antigen remains unknown.

Generated by immunoSEQ multiplex PCR, the TCRdb table keeps only in-frame clones and is missing some. The table has about 98,000 clones, around 88% seen once; the top ten hold over 0.4%. This TCR was sampled from an adult with an advanced solid tumor such as melanoma, head and neck, liver or kidney cancer. The V call is TRBV6-4, the J call TRBJ1-5; maybe TRBD1 (6 bases). This specimen consisted of CD4+ or CD8+ T cells sorted from blood, obtained in a trial of the OX40 agonist ivuxolimab. The CDR3 here is CASSADSNQPQHF. CDR3 bases: TGTGCCAGCAGTGCGGACAGTAATCAGCCCCAGCATTTT.